This T cell receptor beta chain was captured by sequencing in a study of PD-L1 blockade in urothelial cancer (dated by TCRdb to about 2017). Study-wide context: Every patient began therapy around 2014 and was given atezolizumab 1,200 mg intravenously every 3 weeks. Pretreatment tumor samples and matched peripheral blood, collected serially before and after atezolizumab treatment, underwent TCR sequencing. Blood samples were analyzed at 3 weeks after treatment start (second dose) and at 6 weeks after treatment start. About 90% of the 29 patients were identified as males with urothelial cancer of bladder origin, and a prior smoking history was reported by 18 of 29 patients. In the same patients, pretreatment tumors underwent whole exome sequencing and RNA sequencing in addition to TCR sequencing. The study was an exploratory multi-omic analysis of somatic, immune and clinical correlates of response to PD-L1 blockade with atezolizumab in urothelial cancer. Pretreatment blood TCR-seq was available for around 29 patients, at least one posttreatment blood collection was obtained for 25 or so patients, and tumor TCR-seq was available for 25 or so patients. An ECOG performance status of 0 or 1 was recorded for the patients, and 0 to 3 prior chemotherapy regimens had been received by the patients. Durable clinical benefit meant progression-free survival longer than 6 months, and TCR features were also tested against progression-free and overall survival. Eight to ten patients achieved durable clinical benefit and approximately 19 did not. Blood samples gave median yields of around 140,000 T cells and 80,000 or so unique TCRs, along with a median clonality of around 0.075. Results the study describes overall, beyond this receptor: Because the sample size was small (n ≈ 28) and many of the analyses were exploratory, the results are meant to be hypothesis-generating. Improved progression-free and overall survival was associated with having pretreatment peripheral blood TCR clonality below the median. Among patients with durable benefit, tumor-associated TCR clones showed greater expansion in peripheral blood 3 weeks after treatment started (n ≈ 23, p = 0.022).

The time point label, as the study defines it: pretreatment peripheral blood. A cohort of around 29 patients with locally advanced or metastatic urothelial carcinoma, treated at Memorial Sloan Kettering on a trial protocol, was included. Peripheral blood mononuclear cells were collected from each patient pretreatment and during treatment, giving between 1 and 8 total time points per patient. The Qiagen DNeasy Blood extraction kit was used to purify genomic DNA from total PBMCs and from tumor samples. PBMCs were collected pretreatment and during treatment, and were isolated and stored as previously described. On this clone: The antigen this receptor binds is unknown. No much larger clone exists at a distance of one base, and base qualities are not known.

Synthetic TCR analog templates were spiked into each PCR to estimate absolute template abundance from read counts. The immunoSEQ assay was used to amplify TCRbeta CDR3 regions from genomic DNA with bias-controlled V and J gene primers. Rearranged TCRbeta segments were sequenced at approximately 20X coverage. Processing in the source paper ran as follows. Clustering was used to correct sequencing errors, and CDR3s were annotated against IMGT so that V, D and J genes could be assigned. Downstream analyses used only productive TCRbeta rearrangements, leaving out any out-of-frame or stop-codon sequences. Clonality was computed as one minus Shannon entropy normalized by the log of the number of unique productive sequences. Fisher's exact test with Benjamini-Hochberg correction, using a cutoff of adjusted p below 0.01, was how clones that differed between time points or between blood and tumor were identified. Sourced from immuneACCESS, this table was stored by TCRdb with only in-frame sequences that have V and J called. A share of the clones is absent; for the studies checked, an unresolved V gene accounts for under half, and the remainder has no known explanation. The V and J calls and clone size come from that table; D and trimming were worked out from the DNA. The sample table lists roughly 56,000 clones, approximately 86% of them with a count of one. The ten largest make up 20% to 25% of the sample.

CDR1 and CDR2 were assigned from the germline V gene (reference sequence) as SEHNR and FQNEAQ. CDR3 length: 16 amino acids, cysteine to phenylalanine. The entry retains the CDR3 DNA only, 48 bases that are in frame from base 1. V is clipped by 1 base and J by 0 bases, and the sequence between their germline boundaries is 13 bases long. The sequencing here drew on PBMCs, taken around atezolizumab (anti-PD-L1) treatment. This sequence was found in a man in his 60s with urothelial cancer. Here the chain combines TRBV7-9 and TRBJ2-7; the D segment cannot be called with confidence. This receptor has the CDR3 CASSLGVGRLSYEQYF. The DNA sequence is as follows: TGTGCCAGCAGCTTAGGAGTTGGCAGGCTCTCCTACGAGCAGTACTTC. This CDR3, with the reference TRBV7-9 and TRBJ2-7 proteins standing in past its ends, gives the full variable domain DTGVSQNPRHKITKRGQNVTFRCDPISEHNRLYWYRQTLGQGPEFLTYFQNEAQLEKSRLLSDRFSAERPKGSFSTLEIQRTEQGDSAMYLCASSLGVGRLSYEQYFGPGTRLTVT.